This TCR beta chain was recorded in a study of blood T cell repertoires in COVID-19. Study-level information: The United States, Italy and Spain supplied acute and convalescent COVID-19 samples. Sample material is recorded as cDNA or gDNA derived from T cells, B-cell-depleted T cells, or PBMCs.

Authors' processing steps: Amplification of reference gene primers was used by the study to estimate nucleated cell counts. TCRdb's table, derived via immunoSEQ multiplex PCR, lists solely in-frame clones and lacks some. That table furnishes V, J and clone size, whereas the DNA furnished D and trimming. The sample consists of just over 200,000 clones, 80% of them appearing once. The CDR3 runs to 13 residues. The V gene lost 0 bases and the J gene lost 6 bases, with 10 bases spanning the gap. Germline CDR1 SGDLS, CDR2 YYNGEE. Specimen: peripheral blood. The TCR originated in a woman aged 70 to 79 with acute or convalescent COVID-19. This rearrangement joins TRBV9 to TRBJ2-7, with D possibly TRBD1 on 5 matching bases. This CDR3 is CASSVDQGTEQYF. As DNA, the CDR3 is TGTGCCAGCAGCGTAGATCAGGGAACCGAGCAGTACTTC.